This T cell receptor beta chain stems from a study of cytomegalovirus exposure and HLA in healthy donors. After removal of 4 bases from V and 4 bases from J, the junction contained 8 bases not matched to a gene. CDR3 size: 16 residues. CDR1 and CDR2 from the germline V gene are SGHVS and FNYEAQ. This clone appeared a few times. Antigen specificity is unknown. The PCR contained 60 Vbeta and 13 Jbeta primers. Sequencing used immunoSEQ multiplex PCR; TCRdb keeps in-frame clones, though not all of them. The profile shows 150,000 to 200,000 clones, about 81% of them singletons. Overall study findings and caveats: As a later analysis revealed, most CMV-associated TCR beta chains appeared HLA-restricted. Some TCR beta chains (164 of them) were listed as cytomegalovirus-associated. In an earlier analysis, about 90% or about 30%: the productive usage of most TCR beta V segments. The HLA-A and HLA-B alleles of most subjects were reportedly predicted accurately from TCR beta sequences.

The origin of this receptor is a man aged 18 to 29 in good health and CMV-seronegative. The V gene is TRBV7-6, the J gene TRBJ2-2; 8 bases map to TRBD1. Sequencing was performed on PBMCs. CDR3 bases: TGTGCCAGCAGCTCCCGGACAGGGCCCGTCACCGGGGAGCTGTTTTTT. It encodes CASSSRTGPVTGELFF.